This is a list of T cell receptor beta chains from one sample in a study of cytomegalovirus exposure and HLA in healthy donors. Some clones are missing from TCRdb's copy, which holds only in-frame ones; the method was immunoSEQ multiplex PCR. The sample carries 90,000 to 150,000 clones, around 89% recorded once. Sequencing input: PBMCs. The receptors shown here come from a woman aged 18 to 35 in good health and CMV-seropositive. Both conserved end residues are part of each CDR3. A D gene is named only where the DNA matches it firmly. Clone size is shown for a subset of rows, as once, few, many or a class of expanded clone.

size,V,J,D,CDR3,DNA
NA,TRBV5-1,TRBJ1-3,NA,CASSLSSGSSGNTIYF,TGCGCCAGCAGCTTGAGCTCTGGGAGCTCTGGAAACACCATATATTTT
NA,TRBV5-8,TRBJ2-1,NA,CASSLRLTSYNEQFF,TGTGCCAGCAGCTTACGCCTAACCTCCTACAATGAGCAGTTCTTC
NA,TRBV30,TRBJ2-3,TRBD2,CAWSLAGGTDTQYF,TGTGCCTGGAGTTTAGCGGGAGGCACAGATACGCAGTATTTT
NA,TRBV7-6,TRBJ1-2,TRBD1,CASSSQGGNYGYTF,TGTGCCAGCAGCTCACAGGGGGGGAACTATGGCTACACCTTC
NA,TRBV5-1,TRBJ2-5,NA,CASSLSGQETQYF,TGCGCCAGCAGCCTATCCGGGCAAGAGACCCAGTACTTC
NA,TRBV29-1,TRBJ1-2,NA,CSGQGGDYGYTF,TGCAGCGGGCAGGGAGGGGACTATGGTTACACCTTC
NA,TRBV6-1,TRBJ1-1,TRBD1,CASRRTGFEAFF,TGTGCCAGCAGGCGGACAGGGTTTGAAGCTTTCTTT
few,TRBV7-2,TRBJ1-2,TRBD1,CASSPSPGTGISGHF,TGTGCCAGCAGCCCGTCACCCGGGACAGGCATTTCGGGACACTTC
NA,TRBV28,TRBJ1-2,NA,CASRVQGYGYTF,TGTGCCAGCAGGGTACAGGGCTATGGCTACACCTTC
NA,TRBV4-1,TRBJ2-5,NA,CASSHADDRWKTQYF,TGCGCCAGCAGCCATGCCGATGACAGGTGGAAGACCCAGTACTTC
few,TRBV2,TRBJ1-2,NA,CASSEGGGNYGYTF,TGTGCCAGCAGTGAAGGGGGAGGGAACTATGGCTACACCTTC
NA,TRBV28,TRBJ2-7,NA,CASSLGGATYEQYF,TGTGCCAGCAGCCTGGGGGGGGCTACCTACGAGCAGTACTTC
NA,TRBV19,TRBJ2-7,TRBD2,CASSIHWAGGIKTYEQYF,TGTGCCAGTAGTATCCACTGGGCGGGGGGAATAAAAACCTACGAGCAGTACTTC
once,TRBV7-9,TRBJ1-6,TRBD1,CASSLGTGVESPLHF,TGTGCCAGCAGCTTAGGGACAGGGGTCGAATCACCCCTCCACTTT
few,TRBV7-9,TRBJ1-6,NA,CASSRRERNSPLHF,TGTGCCAGCAGCCGACGGGAGCGAAATTCACCCCTCCACTTT
NA,TRBV4-1,TRBJ2-3,TRBD1,CASSPDRDVTDTQYF,TGCGCCAGCAGCCCGGACAGGGATGTAACAGATACGCAGTATTTT
NA,TRBV4-1,TRBJ1-2,NA,CASSQGSAVNYGYTF,TGCGCCAGCAGCCAAGGATCTGCAGTGAACTATGGCTACACCTTC
NA,TRBV5-4,TRBJ2-5,NA,CASSNTGTEETQYF,TGTGCCAGCAGCAATACAGGGACCGAAGAGACCCAGTACTTC
NA,TRBV5-6,TRBJ2-7,TRBD2,CASSLDGGSSYEQYF,TGTGCCAGCAGCTTGGACGGCGGGAGCTCCTACGAGCAGTACTTC
NA,TRBV4-1,TRBJ2-2,NA,CASSQAENTGELFF,TGCGCCAGCAGCCAAGCAGAGAACACCGGGGAGCTGTTTTTT
NA,TRBV11-2,TRBJ2-2,TRBD2,CASSLLSGRESGGELFF,TGTGCCAGCAGCTTATTGTCTGGGCGGGAGTCGGGCGGGGAGCTGTTTTTT
NA,TRBV5-1,TRBJ2-5,TRBD2,CASSLATSGRAGKTQYF,TGCGCCAGCAGCTTGGCTACTAGCGGGAGGGCCGGTAAGACCCAGTACTTC
once,TRBV29-1,TRBJ1-1,TRBD1,CSGRPGGVGNTEAFF,TGCAGCGGGAGACCAGGGGGAGTGGGGAACACTGAAGCTTTCTTT
NA,TRBV7-3,TRBJ1-1,TRBD1,CASSSVTGTGATEAFF,TGTGCCAGCAGCTCTGTTACCGGGACAGGGGCCACTGAAGCTTTCTTT
NA,TRBV15,TRBJ2-2,NA,CATSKHTNTGELFF,TGTGCCACCAGCAAACATACGAACACCGGGGAGCTGTTTTTT
once,TRBV29-1,TRBJ1-1,NA,CSAAYGADTEAFF,TGCAGCGCCGCGTATGGGGCTGACACTGAAGCTTTCTTT
few,TRBV6-6,TRBJ2-7,TRBD1,CASSSTGVGEQYF,TGTGCCAGCAGCTCCACAGGGGTTGGCGAGCAGTACTTC
NA,TRBV13,TRBJ2-1,NA,CASSLGSEQFF,TGTGCCAGCAGCTTAGGGAGCGAGCAGTTCTTC